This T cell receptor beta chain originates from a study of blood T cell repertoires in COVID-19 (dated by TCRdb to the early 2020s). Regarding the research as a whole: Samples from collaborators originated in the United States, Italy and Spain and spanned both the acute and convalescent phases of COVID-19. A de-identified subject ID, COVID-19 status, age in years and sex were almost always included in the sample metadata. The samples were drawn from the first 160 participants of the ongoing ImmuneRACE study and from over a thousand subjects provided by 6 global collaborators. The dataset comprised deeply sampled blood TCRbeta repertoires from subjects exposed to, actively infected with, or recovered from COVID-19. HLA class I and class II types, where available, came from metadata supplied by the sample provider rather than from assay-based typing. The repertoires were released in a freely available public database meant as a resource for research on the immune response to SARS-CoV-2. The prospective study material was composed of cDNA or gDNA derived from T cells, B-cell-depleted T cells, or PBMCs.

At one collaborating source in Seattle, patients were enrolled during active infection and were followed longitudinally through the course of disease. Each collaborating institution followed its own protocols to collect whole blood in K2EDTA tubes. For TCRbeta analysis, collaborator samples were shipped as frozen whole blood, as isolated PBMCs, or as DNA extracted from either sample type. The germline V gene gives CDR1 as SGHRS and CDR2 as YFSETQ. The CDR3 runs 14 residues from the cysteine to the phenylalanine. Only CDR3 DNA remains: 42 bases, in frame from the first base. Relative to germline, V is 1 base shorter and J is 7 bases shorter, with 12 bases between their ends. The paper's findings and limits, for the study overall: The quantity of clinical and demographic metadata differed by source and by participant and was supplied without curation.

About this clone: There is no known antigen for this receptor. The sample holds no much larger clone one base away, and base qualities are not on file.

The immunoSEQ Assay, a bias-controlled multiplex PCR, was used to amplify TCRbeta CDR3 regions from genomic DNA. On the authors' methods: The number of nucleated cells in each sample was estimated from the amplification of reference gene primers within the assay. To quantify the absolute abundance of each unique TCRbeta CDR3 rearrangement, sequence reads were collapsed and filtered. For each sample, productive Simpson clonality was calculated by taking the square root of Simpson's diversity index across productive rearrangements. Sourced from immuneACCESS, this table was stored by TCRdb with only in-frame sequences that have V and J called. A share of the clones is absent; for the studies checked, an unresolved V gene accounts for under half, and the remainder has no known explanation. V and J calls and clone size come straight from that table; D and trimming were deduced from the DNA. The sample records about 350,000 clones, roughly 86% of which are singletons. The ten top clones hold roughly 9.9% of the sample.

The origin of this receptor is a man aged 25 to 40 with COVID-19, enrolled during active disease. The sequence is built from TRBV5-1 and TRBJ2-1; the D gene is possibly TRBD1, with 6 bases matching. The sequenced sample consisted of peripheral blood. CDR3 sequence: CASSLNTGSNEQFF. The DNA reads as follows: TGCGCCAGCAGCTTGAATACAGGGTCTAATGAGCAGTTCTTC.